This paragraph reports one T cell receptor (beta chain). Its cognate antigen has yet to be identified. No clone much larger than this one lies a single base away; base qualities are absent. This entry belongs to a study of early stage breast cancer tumors (dated by TCRdb to the late 2010s). The study in broad terms: Of the approximately 16 invasive breast tumors, roughly 13 were found to be estrogen receptor-positive, progesterone receptor-positive and HER2-negative. On average, each sample had roughly 9.9-fold read coverage. About 65% of the 12 ER+/PR+/HER2- tumors were invasive ductal carcinomas, while the other four were invasive lobular carcinomas. A total of about 2,800,000 templates, representing some 1,000,000 unique clonotypes, were detected across all samples.

Each sample was amplified as two independent genomic DNA replicates: roughly 0.5 ug for blood and around 1.5 ug for tumor or normal breast. TCRB sequencing of genomic DNA was carried out with the ImmunoSeq Intro kit according to the manufacturer's instructions. For absolute quantification, the approximately 30-cycle multiplex PCR included proprietary primers along with spike-in control sequences. Single-end 150-bp reads were used to sequence an 87-bp fragment covering the CDR3 and the flanking V and J genes. Each lane of an Illumina MiSeq running version 3.0 chemistry carried seven multiplexed samples, with two replicates apiece. Under the source paper's analysis protocol: The vendor's proprietary pipeline handled the raw data processing, merging both replicates into a single result for each sample. A clonotype was defined as productive rearrangements that share the same V-gene family, CDR3 amino acid sequence and J-gene segment. To compute clonality, the normalized Shannon entropy (Pielou evenness) of TCRB abundances was subtracted from 1. To estimate T cell density, the total number of templates was divided by the input cell count, which was inferred from how much DNA went in. Recon was used with default parameters to estimate total repertoire diversity and clonality. A clonotype counted as tumor-enriched if its abundance in tumor exceeded 0.1% and was at least 32-fold higher than its abundance in normal breast. Held by TCRdb, this immuneACCESS table contains in-frame sequences only and omits some clones. Under half of the omission traces to an unresolved V gene where checked; the cause of the rest is unknown. Clone size and the V and J calls come from that table; the DNA yielded D and trimming. The sample table shows approximately 50,000 clones, and more than 60% are seen once. The ten largest clones capture approximately 3% of the sample.

A distance of 14 bases separates the germline ends of V and J, which lose 4 bases and 7 bases respectively. The CDR3 runs 14 amino acids, cysteine and phenylalanine included. Only the CDR3 DNA is retained, 42 bases long and in frame from the first base. The germline V gene sets CDR1 to SGHAT and CDR2 to FQNNGV. The study profiled bulk TCR beta-chain repertoires in matched peripheral blood, tumor and adjacent normal breast tissue taken from some 17 patients with early-stage breast cancer. Before surgery, about 4.5-10 mL of whole blood was collected in EDTA tubes and processed within 2 hours. Ficoll-Paque centrifugation in SepMate-50 tubes was used to isolate peripheral blood mononuclear cells. PBMCs were cryopreserved in aliquots of roughly 2 to 4.5 million cells in 90% FBS with about 10% DMSO and kept in liquid nitrogen. Genomic DNA was extracted with the Qiagen AllPrep DNA/RNA Mini kit. What the work shows at the level of the full study, not this receptor alone: Compared with adjacent normal breast tissue, tumors had higher clonality and 2 to 3-fold greater T cell density. Enriched TCRB sequences shared across patients were found to be mostly commonly generated sequences that were unlikely to play an important role in the tumor microenvironment. Sequencing bulk genomic DNA from unsorted cells could not capture chain pairing or functional markers like CD4, CD8 and FOXP3. Repertoires from blood resembled normal breast more closely than tumor, and using blood as a reference for each tissue separated tumor from normal in 14 of 16 patients. Analysis by tumor subtype was prevented by the small cohort size.

The receptor comes from a person aged 25 to 45 with breast cancer. What was sequenced was blood. The chain employs TRBV11-2 and TRBJ2-1, with the D segment identity uncertain. The CDR3 reads CASSYPGGPNEQFF. The DNA sequence is TGTGCCAGCAGCTACCCGGGCGGACCGAATGAGCAGTTCTTC.